The 21 T cell receptor beta chains reported below all come from one sample, sequenced in a study of blood T cell repertoires in COVID-19. The repertoire was sequenced with immunoSEQ multiplex PCR; TCRdb's copy has only in-frame clones and lacks some. The repertoire holds roughly 250,000 clones, with over 90% as singletons. Material for sequencing was peripheral blood. The source is a man aged 25-45 years with COVID-19, enrolled during active disease.

V and J are TRBV19 and TRBJ1-5; tentative D call: TRBD1 (6 bases). The germline V gene has CDR1 LNHDA and CDR2 SQIVND (reference sequence). The V end was cut by 7 bases, the J end by 5 bases, with 15 bases between. The CDR3 consists of 14 residues. Here the CDR3 reads CASTVDRQDQPQHF. DNA for the CDR3: TGTGCCAGTACCGTAGACAGACAGGATCAGCCCCAGCATTTT.

This clone was seen only a few times. The CDR3 bases are TGTGCCAGTAAAAGTCGGGCGGGGACCTACGAGCAGTACTTC. Amino acids: CASKSRAGTYEQYF. The genes are TRBV19 and TRBJ2-7, with a possible D match to TRBD2 (6 bases). Germline CDR1 reads LNHDA; CDR2 reads SQIVND (reference sequence). The CDR3 is 14 amino acids. Trimming removed 7 bases from V and 2 bases from J, with 15 bases in between.

The chain employs TRBV12-3 or TRBV12-4 and TRBJ1-5; D not resolved. There are 12 residues in the CDR3. The ends were cut back, 5 bases at V and 4 bases at J, with 6 bases in the middle. The CDR3, as DNA: TGTGCCAGCAGTCGAGAGAATCAGCCCCAGCATTTT. It encodes CASSRENQPQHF.

The CDR3 sequence is CASSLNGQGTQPQHF. CDR3 DNA: TGTGCCAGCAGCCTCAACGGACAGGGCACTCAGCCCCAGCATTTT. V usage is TRBV11-1 and J usage is TRBJ1-5, with 8 bases identical to TRBD1. Germline lookup yields CDR1 SGHAT and CDR2 FQDESV (reference sequence). The CDR3 extends over 15 amino acids. J was trimmed by 6 bases and V by 5 bases; bases with no gene match: 9.

The table lists this clone with a few counts. The chain uses TRBV6-5 and TRBJ1-5; possibly TRBD1 for D (5 bases). With 7 bases removed from V and 7 bases from J, the gap between germline ends came to 17 bases. This CDR3 comprises 14 residues. The germline V gene encodes CDR1 MNHEY and CDR2 SVGAGI. This CDR3 is CASTKRGGGQPQHF. As DNA, the CDR3 is TGTGCCAGCACCAAACGGGGGGGAGGGCAGCCCCAGCATTTT.

The chain carries TRBV6-1 and TRBJ1-2, with a tentative D call TRBD1 (6 bases). Trimming stripped 0 bases from V and 5 bases from J, with 19 bases between. CDR3 length equals 17 residues. The germline CDR1 and CDR2 sequences are MNHNS and SASEGT. CDR3 loop: CASSEAEGGGSSYGYTF. In DNA, the CDR3 is TGTGCCAGCAGTGAAGCGGAGGGAGGGGGTAGTTCTTATGGCTACACCTTC.

The V and J genes are TRBV4-2 and TRBJ1-2; D unresolved. Trimming removed 1 base at V and 4 bases at J, with 7 bases between. Germline V lookup: CDR1 LGHNA, CDR2 YNFKEQ. CDR3 length: 13 amino acids. CDR3 nucleotides: TGTGCCAGCAGCCAAGGGCAGGTCTATGGCTACACCTTC. This encodes CASSQGQVYGYTF.

The chain uses TRBV5-5 and TRBJ1-2; D gene unclear. In germline, CDR1 is SGHKS, CDR2 YYEKEE (reference sequence). This CDR3 has 17 residues. The V gene lost 0 bases and the J gene lost 0 bases, with 15 bases spanning the gap. DNA of the CDR3: TGTGCCAGCAGCTTGGACATCCCGCCGTCTTCTAACTATGGCTACACCTTC. Translation gives CASSLDIPPSSNYGYTF. Together with reference TRBV5-5 and TRBJ1-2, the CDR3 gives the full variable domain: DAGVTQSPTHLIKTRGQQVTLRCSPISGHKSVSWYQQVLGQGPQFIFQYYEKEERGRGNFPDRFSARQFPNYSSELNVNALLLGDSALYLCASSLDIPPSSNYGYTFGSGTRLTVV.

This rearrangement joins TRBV7-9 to TRBJ1-2, with 9 bases fitting TRBD1. The CDR3 covers 15 residues. Germline CDR1 is SEHNR and CDR2 is FQNEAQ (reference sequence). The V gene end was trimmed by 5 bases and the J gene end by 2 bases; junction bases not matched to a gene: 6. In DNA, the CDR3 is TGTGCCAGCAGCCCACCGGGACAGGGCAACTATGGCTACACCTTC. Its protein is CASSPPGQGNYGYTF. Full variable domain (rest looked up from reference TRBV7-9 and TRBJ1-2): DTGVSQNPRHKITKRGQNVTFRCDPISEHNRLYWYRQTLGQGPEFLTYFQNEAQLEKSRLLSDRFSAERPKGSFSTLEIQRTEQGDSAMYLCASSPPGQGNYGYTFGSGTRLTVV.

V gene TRBV5-4 combines with J gene TRBJ2-3; TRBD2 agrees at 7 bases. The CDR3 totals 16 residues. From germline, CDR1 is SGHNT and CDR2 YYREEE (reference sequence). Losses at the gene ends were 0 bases for V and 0 bases for J; bases not matched to a gene: 4. As DNA, the CDR3 is TGTGCCAGCAGCTTGGGGGGGACTATGAGCACAGATACGCAGTATTTT. Translation gives CASSLGGTMSTDTQYF. The variable domain in full, with the rest retrieved from reference TRBV5-4 and TRBJ2-3, is ETGVTQSPTHLIKTRGQQVTLRCSSQSGHNTVSWYQQALGQGPQFIFQYYREEENGRGNFPPRFSGLQFPNYSSELNVNALELDDSALYLCASSLGGTMSTDTQYFGPGTRLTVL.

V usage is TRBV19 and J usage is TRBJ1-2, with a possible D match to TRBD1 (5 bases). The CDR3 totals 14 residues. CDR1 LNHDA and CDR2 SQIVND come from the germline V gene (reference sequence). Trimming shortened V by 1 base and J by 3 bases, and 9 bases separated the two germline ends. The CDR3 DNA follows: TGTGCCAGTAGTATAGTATCGACAGACTATGGCTACACCTTC. The encoded protein is CASSIVSTDYGYTF. Full variable domain (outside the CDR3, taken from reference TRBV19 and TRBJ1-2): DGGITQSPKYLFRKEGQNVTLSCEQNLNHDAMYWYRQDPGQGLRLIYYSQIVNDFQKGDIAEGYSVSREKKESFPLTVTSAQKNPTAFYLCASSIVSTDYGYTFGSGTRLTVV.

V and J are TRBV3-1 (or the pseudogene TRBV3-2) and TRBJ2-2; the D gene is possibly TRBD1 (7 bases). Per the germline V gene, CDR1 is LGHDT and CDR2 is YNNKEL (reference sequence). The V and J ends lost 4 bases and 4 bases respectively, with 16 bases between them. The CDR3 extends over 16 amino acids. This CDR3 is CASSRQGGGVTGELFF. The DNA for the CDR3 is TGTGCCAGCAGCCGTCAAGGGGGCGGGGTCACCGGGGAGCTGTTTTTT.

This clone was seen only once. J is TRBJ1-2 and V is TRBV3-1 (or the pseudogene TRBV3-2); D not resolved. Germline CDR1 is LGHDT and CDR2 is YNNKEL (reference sequence). V lost 1 base and J lost 10, with 4 bases in between. CDR3 length: 10 residues. The CDR3 is CASSQVYYTF. The CDR3 region has the DNA TGTGCCAGCAGCCAAGTCTACTACACCTTC.

The CDR3 bases are TGTGCCAGCAGTGAAAGCGTACTCGGAAACACCATATATTTT. Amino acids: CASSESVLGNTIYF. The rearrangement joins TRBV6-1 to TRBJ1-3; no firm D call. The CDR3 has 14 residues. V was pared by 2 bases and J by 4 bases, with 9 bases between. The germline gives CDR1 MNHNS, CDR2 SASEGT.

CDR3 protein: CASSLAGPYEQYF. CDR3 DNA sequence: TGTGCCAGCAGCTTAGCGGGGCCGTACGAGCAGTACTTC. The chain couples TRBV7-9 to TRBJ2-7; D is possibly TRBD1 (5 bases). The germline V gene encodes CDR1 SEHNR and CDR2 FQNEAQ (reference sequence). This CDR3 comprises 13 residues. Trimming pared 0 bases from V and 4 bases from J, leaving 7 bases between. Full variable domain (missing parts from reference TRBV7-9 and TRBJ2-7): DTGVSQNPRHKITKRGQNVTFRCDPISEHNRLYWYRQTLGQGPEFLTYFQNEAQLEKSRLLSDRFSAERPKGSFSTLEIQRTEQGDSAMYLCASSLAGPYEQYFGPGTRLTVT.

This sequence joins TRBV11-2 and TRBJ2-7; no firm D call. Germline values: CDR1 SGHAT, CDR2 FQNNGV. The CDR3 extends over 12 amino acids. Trimming removed 5 bases at V and 2 bases at J, with 7 bases between. DNA of the CDR3: TGTGCCAGCAGCCCCACGGCCTACGAGCAGTACTTC. It encodes CASSPTAYEQYF.

The chain has TRBV6-5 and TRBJ1-2; D remains unclear. V gave up 6 bases and J gave up 7 bases, with 15 bases separating them. Germline CDR1 and CDR2: MNHEY and SVGAGI. This CDR3 contains 13 residues. The CDR3 region has the DNA TGTGCCAGCAGCCGCACGATGCGAGGTGGCTACACCTTC. Its protein product is CASSRTMRGGYTF.

This rearrangement joins TRBV4-2 to TRBJ1-2; 9 nucleotides align to TRBD1. CDR3 length: 16 amino acids. Germline-derived CDR1 and CDR2 are LGHNA and YNFKEQ. J gave up 4 bases and V 1 base, and 7 bases lay outside the gene matches. The CDR3 here is CASSQALDRGGYGYTF. The CDR3 bases are TGTGCCAGCAGCCAAGCCCTGGACAGGGGAGGCTATGGCTACACCTTC.

This rearrangement joins TRBV5-4 to TRBJ1-4; TRBD1 might be the D (5 bases). This CDR3 has 12 residues. Germline values: CDR1 SGHNT, CDR2 YYREEE (reference sequence). Trimming pared 10 bases from V and 8 bases from J, leaving 15 bases between. The CDR3 nucleotides read TGTGCCTGGGGAAGGCAGGGCGAAAAACTGTTTTTT. This translates into CAWGRQGEKLFF.

The rearrangement uses TRBV5-6 and TRBJ2-7; perhaps TRBD2 as D (5 bases). V was clipped by 0 bases and J by 7 bases, with 11 bases between them. Germline V CDR1 and CDR2: SGHDT, YYEEEE. The CDR3 extends over 13 amino acids. CDR3 in DNA: TGTGCCAGCAGCTTGGACCGGAGGAGGGAGCAGTACTTC. Translating gives CASSLDRRREQYF.

This clone was recorded only once. The rearrangement uses TRBV20-1 and TRBJ1-2; tentative D call: TRBD1 (6 bases). The CDR3 is made up of 14 amino acids. Trimming stripped 3 bases from V and 0 bases from J, with 11 bases between. Germline CDR1 reads DFQATT; CDR2 reads SNEGSKA (reference sequence). CDR3 nucleotides: TGCAGTGCTAGTCGAGGACAGTCTAACTATGGCTACACCTTC. Its protein is CSASRGQSNYGYTF.